Reported below is one T cell receptor (beta chain). Its antigen is not known. This sample is part of a study of cytomegalovirus exposure and HLA in healthy donors. Study results and caveats: For cytomegalovirus status, the classifier reportedly gave diagnoses with high specificity and sensitivity. While the bulk of TCR sequences proved rare, some public TCRs turned up in many donors.

CDR1 and CDR2 (germline): SGHAT, FQNNGV. The CDR3 is made up of 15 amino acids. The V segment lost 0 bases and the J segment 5 bases; nucleotides outside the gene matches: 6. 60 Vbeta and 13 Jbeta primers were used in PCR. Produced via immunoSEQ multiplex PCR; TCRdb's table is partial and in-frame only. This sample has approximately 120,000 clones, with 70% to 80% found just once. This receptor was taken from a middle-aged man in good health and CMV-seronegative. The chain recombines TRBV11-2 with TRBJ1-1; TRBD1 matches at 7 bases. Sequenced: PBMCs. CDR3 residues: CASSLEATGKTEAFF. The CDR3 DNA reads as TGTGCCAGCAGCTTAGAGGCGACAGGGAAGACTGAAGCTTTCTTT. The complete variable domain, with remaining parts taken from reference TRBV11-2 and TRBJ1-1, reads EAGVAQSPRYKIIEKRQSVAFWCNPISGHATLYWYQQILGQGPKLLIQFQNNGVVDDSQLPKDRFSAERLKGVDSTLKIQPAKLEDSAVYLCASSLEATGKTEAFFGQGTRLTVV.